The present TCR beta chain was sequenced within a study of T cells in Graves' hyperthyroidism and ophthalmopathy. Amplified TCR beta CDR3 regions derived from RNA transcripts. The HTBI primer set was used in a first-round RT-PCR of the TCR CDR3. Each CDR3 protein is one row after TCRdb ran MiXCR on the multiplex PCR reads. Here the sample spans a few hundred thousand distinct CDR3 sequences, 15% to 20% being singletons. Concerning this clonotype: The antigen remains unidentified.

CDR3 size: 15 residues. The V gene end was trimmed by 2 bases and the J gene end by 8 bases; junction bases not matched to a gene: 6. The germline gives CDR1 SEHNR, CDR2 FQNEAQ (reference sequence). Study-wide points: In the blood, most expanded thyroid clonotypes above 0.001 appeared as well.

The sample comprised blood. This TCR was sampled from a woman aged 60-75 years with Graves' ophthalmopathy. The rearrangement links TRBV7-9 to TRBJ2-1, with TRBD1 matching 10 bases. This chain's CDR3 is CASSLTGTGVHEQFF. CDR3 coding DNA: TGTGCCAGCAGCTTAACGGGGACAGGGGTCCATGAGCAGTTCTTC.